This is a list of T cell receptor beta chains from one sample in a study of identical twins. TCRdb re-analysed the 5' RACE reads in MiXCR, keeping a single row per CDR3 protein. The table records roughly 1,500,000 distinct CDR3 sequences, 25% to 35% of them present only once. Specimen: cord blood. These receptors all come from a newborn girl in good health. The CDR3 runs from the conserved cysteine through the conserved F or W. The order of the fields is clone size, V gene, J gene, D gene, CDR3 DNA, CDR3 protein. D genes are given only for firm matches. Only part of the rows carry a size: once, few, many, or a class if the clone is expanded.

clone size: -; V gene: TRBV12-3/TRBV12-4; J gene: TRBJ2-7; D gene: TRBD2; CDR3 DNA: TGTGCCAGCAGTTTCGGCCTCCCCCTCACTAGCGAGTACAATGAGCAGTACTTC; CDR3 protein: CASSFGLPLTSEYNEQYF
clone size: -; V gene: TRBV20-1; J gene: TRBJ2-5; D gene: TRBD2; CDR3 DNA: TGCAGTGCTAGTCTCACTAGCGGGGGGGAGACCCAGTACTTC; CDR3 protein: CSASLTSGGETQYF
clone size: -; V gene: TRBV12-3/TRBV12-4; J gene: TRBJ2-2; D gene: TRBD2; CDR3 DNA: TGTGCCAGCAGTTCCGGGACTAGCGGGAGGGTGTCGGACACCGGGGAGCTGTTTTTT; CDR3 protein: CASSSGTSGRVSDTGELFF
clone size: once; V gene: TRBV20-1; J gene: TRBJ1-5; D gene: TRBD1; CDR3 DNA: TGCAGTGCGGCCCTGGACAGGGCAGGATACAATCAGCCCCAGCATTTT; CDR3 protein: CSAALDRAGYNQPQHF
clone size: -; V gene: TRBV9; J gene: TRBJ1-1; D gene: -; CDR3 DNA: TGTGCCAGCAGCGTAGGGGGGGCCAGCACTGAAGCTTTCTTT; CDR3 protein: CASSVGGASTEAFF
clone size: -; V gene: TRBV27; J gene: TRBJ2-1; D gene: -; CDR3 DNA: TGTGCCAGCAGTCCCTCTGCGGGCGCCTACAATGAGCAGTTCTTC; CDR3 protein: CASSPSAGAYNEQFF
clone size: -; V gene: TRBV12-3/TRBV12-4; J gene: TRBJ2-5; D gene: TRBD2; CDR3 DNA: TGTGCCAGCAGTTTAAGCGGGAGAGGCGTTCAAGAGACCCAGTACTTC; CDR3 protein: CASSLSGRGVQETQYF
clone size: few; V gene: TRBV4-2; J gene: TRBJ2-7; D gene: -; CDR3 DNA: TGTGCCAGCAGCCAAGATATTCAGGGTCTATACTACGAGCAGTACTTC; CDR3 protein: CASSQDIQGLYYEQYF
clone size: many; V gene: TRBV12-3/TRBV12-4; J gene: TRBJ2-6; D gene: -; CDR3 DNA: TGTGCCAGCAGTTTATATAGCGGCTCGGTCTCTGGGGCCAACGTCCTGACTTTC; CDR3 protein: CASSLYSGSVSGANVLTF
clone size: few; V gene: TRBV4-2; J gene: TRBJ2-3; D gene: TRBD2; CDR3 DNA: TGTGCCAGCAGCCCCCGGGGGGTAGCGGGGGTCACAGATACGCAGTATTTT; CDR3 protein: CASSPRGVAGVTDTQYF
clone size: -; V gene: TRBV3-1; J gene: TRBJ1-2; D gene: TRBD1; CDR3 DNA: TGTGCCAGCAGTCCCGATGGCAGGACAGGGTTCACCTATGGCTACACCTTC; CDR3 protein: CASSPDGRTGFTYGYTF